A single sample gave rise to the 29 T cell receptor beta chains below, sequenced in a study of T cell responses to AZD1222 COVID-19 vaccine (dated by TCRdb to the early 2020s). The time point label, as the study defines it: about 28 days (+/-7) after the second vaccine dose. The library was obtained by the immunoSEQ multiplex PCR assay. Sourced from immuneACCESS, this table was stored by TCRdb with only in-frame sequences that have V and J called. A share of the clones is absent; for the studies checked, an unresolved V gene accounts for under half, and the remainder has no known explanation. The sample table records over 110,000 clones; about 90% of these occur just once. In total, the top ten clones hold 9.3% of the sample. Here the sequenced sample was peripheral blood, taken 28 days after the second AZD1222 dose. The receptors were gathered from an adult who received the AZD1222 COVID-19 vaccine.

CDR3: CASSPGHPRGNTIYF. CDR3 in DNA: TGCGCCAGCAGCCCGGGACATCCCCGCGGAAACACCATATATTTT. The V and J genes are TRBV5-1 and TRBJ1-3; TRBD1 is a possible D gene (6 bases). CDR1 and CDR2 (germline): SGHRS, YFSETQ. V was trimmed by 4 bases and J by 4 bases, leaving 15 bases between them. This CDR3 comprises 15 residues.

This sequence joins TRBV6-6 and TRBJ2-3, with TRBD2 identical over 15 bases. Unmatched junction bases numbered 2, after V lost 2 bases and J lost 5 bases. CDR1 is MNHNY, CDR2 SVGAGI, per germline (reference sequence). The CDR3 is 16 amino acids. Here the CDR3 DNA reads TGTGCCAGCAGTTACCCGGGACTAGCGGGGGGAGATACGCAGTATTTT. It specifies CASSYPGLAGGDTQYF.

This chain joins TRBV28 and TRBJ1-2; 9 bases map to TRBD1. CDR1 MDHEN and CDR2 SYDVKM come from the germline V gene. After removal of 5 bases from V and 12 bases from J, the junction contained 7 bases not matched to a gene. The CDR3 spans 12 residues. The CDR3 nucleotides read TGTGCCAGCAGTCCCGGGACAGGGAATAACACCTTC. It encodes CASSPGTGNNTF.

This clone has more than one count but fewer than ten. The J gene is TRBJ1-1, the V gene TRBV6-5, with 7 bases fitting TRBD1. The CDR3 runs 12 residues. In germline, CDR1 is MNHEY, CDR2 SVGAGI. With V trimmed by 4 bases and J by 10 bases, 6 bases remained unmatched. The CDR3 spells CASSFDRDRAFF. The CDR3 DNA reads as TGTGCCAGCAGTTTCGACAGGGACCGAGCTTTCTTT.

The sample holds one count of this clone. The V gene is TRBV2, the J gene TRBJ1-5, with a tentative D call TRBD1 (6 bases). CDR1 and CDR2 (germline): SNHLY, FYNNEI. Deletions cut 3 bases from V and 6 bases from J, with 12 bases between. The CDR3 has 14 amino acids. As DNA, the CDR3 is TGTGCCAGCAGTGATAGCAGGGGTAGTCAGCCCCAGCATTTT. Protein sequence: CASSDSRGSQPQHF.

This chain connects TRBV6-4 to TRBJ1-5; possible D gene TRBD1, 5 bases. The CDR3 loop spans 14 amino acids. From germline, CDR1 is MRHNA and CDR2 SNTAGT. V was cut by 5 bases and J by 3 bases, with 11 bases left in between. The CDR3: CASSRDGYNQPQHF. CDR3 coding DNA: TGTGCCAGCAGTCGGGACGGCTACAATCAGCCCCAGCATTTT.

The V call is TRBV28, the J call TRBJ1-3; 10 bases line up with TRBD1. Losses at the gene ends were 5 bases for V and 5 bases for J; bases not matched to a gene: 9. The germline CDR1 and CDR2 sequences are MDHEN and SYDVKM. This CDR3 is 16 amino acids long. CDR3 sequence (DNA): TGTGCCAGCAGTCCGCCCTGGACAGGGGGAAGAAACACCATATATTTT. Amino acid sequence: CASSPPWTGGRNTIYF. Drawing the rest from reference TRBV28 and TRBJ1-3, the complete variable domain is DVKVTQSSRYLVKRTGEKVFLECVQDMDHENMFWYRQDPGLGLRLIYFSYDVKMKEKGDIPEGYSVSREKKERFSLILESASTNQTSMYLCASSPPWTGGRNTIYFGEGSWLTVV.

Turning to this clone: Relative to the germline gene, one junction end is altered; a read error may explain this. The chain combines TRBV18 with TRBJ1-2, with 10 bases aligning to TRBD1. The germline V gene has CDR1 KGHSH and CDR2 LQKENI. CDR3 size: 15 residues. The CDR3 reads CASSPRDRGNSGYTF. The CDR3 DNA reads TGTGCCAGCTCCCCCCGGGACAGGGGAAACTCTGGCTACACCTTC. The full variable domain, in which reference TRBV18 and TRBJ1-2 provide the parts outside the CDR3, is NAGVMQNPRHLVRRRGQEARLRCSPMKGHSHVYWYRQLPEEGLKFMVYLQKENIIDESGMPKERFSAEFPKEGPSILRIQQVVRGDSAAYFCASSPRDRGNSGYTFGSGTRLTVV.

Only one count was recorded for this clone. The rearrangement links TRBV7-2 to TRBJ2-4, with D perhaps matching TRBD2 (6 bases). Germline-derived CDR1 and CDR2 are SGHTA and FQGNSA. Trimming took off 5 bases at V and 8 bases at J, with 13 bases between the two ends. This CDR3 is built from 13 residues. The CDR3 loop reads CASSPRGGDIQYF. The CDR3 DNA follows: TGTGCCAGCAGCCCTAGGGGCGGGGACATTCAGTACTTC. Based on the CDR3 plus reference TRBV7-2 and TRBJ2-4, the full variable domain is GAGVSQSPSNKVTEKGKDVELRCDPISGHTALYWYRQSLGQGLEFLIYFQGNSAPDKSGLPSDRFSAERTGGSVSTLTIQRTQQEDSAVYLCASSPRGGDIQYFGAGTRLSVL.

The V call is TRBV9, the J call TRBJ1-5; 8 bases fit TRBD1. Germline V gives CDR1 SGDLS, CDR2 YYNGEE. The CDR3 loop spans 15 amino acids. With 3 bases clipped from V and 3 bases from J, the junction kept 5 bases outside the gene matches. The CDR3 loop is CASSASTGDNQPQHF. DNA of the CDR3: TGTGCCAGCAGCGCCTCGACAGGGGACAATCAGCCCCAGCATTTT.

The chain employs TRBV7-9 and TRBJ2-1; possibly TRBD1 for D (6 bases). The V and J ends lost 5 bases and 4 bases respectively, with 18 bases between them. Germline V CDR1 and CDR2: SEHNR, FQNEAQ (reference sequence). CDR3 length: 16 amino acids. The CDR3 nucleotides are TGTGCCAGCAGCCCTACGGACAGCGATTCTTACAATGAGCAGTTCTTC. This encodes CASSPTDSDSYNEQFF.

The chain couples TRBV19 to TRBJ2-1; 11 positions match TRBD2. V shed 5 bases and J 12 bases; nucleotides not matched to a gene: 12. Germline V gene sequence: CDR1 LNHDA, CDR2 SQIVND (reference sequence). CDR3 size: 15 residues. The CDR3 sequence is CASSPPIAGGDLQFF. Written as DNA, the CDR3 is TGTGCCAGTAGTCCACCTATAGCGGGAGGGGATTTGCAGTTCTTC. The full variable domain, rest sourced from reference TRBV19 and TRBJ2-1, is DGGITQSPKYLFRKEGQNVTLSCEQNLNHDAMYWYRQDPGQGLRLIYYSQIVNDFQKGDIAEGYSVSREKKESFPLTVTSAQKNPTAFYLCASSPPIAGGDLQFFGPGTRLTVL.

Here the CDR3 DNA reads TGTGCCATCAATGGGGAGGGAAACTATGGCTACACCTTC. The encoded protein is CAINGEGNYGYTF. The chain has TRBV10-3 and TRBJ1-2; no reliable D call. Trimming removed 7 bases at V and 2 bases at J, with 11 bases between. Germline CDR1 and CDR2: ENHRY and SYGVKD. The CDR3 extends over 13 amino acids.

The rearrangement links TRBV20-1 to TRBJ2-5, with D hard to call. The CDR3 runs 11 residues. V lost 1 base to trimming and J lost 5 bases, with 5 bases between them. Germline V CDR1 and CDR2: DFQATT, SNEGSKA (reference sequence). The CDR3 reads CSARGSETQYF. For the CDR3, the DNA is TGCAGTGCTAGAGGGTCGGAGACCCAGTACTTC.

The chain carries TRBV9 and TRBJ2-1; 9 positions agree with TRBD2. This CDR3 spans 15 amino acids. Germline V gives CDR1 SGDLS, CDR2 YYNGEE. V lost 0 bases and J lost 3; bases outside the gene matches: 1. The CDR3 DNA sequence: TGTGCCAGCAGCGTAGCTAGCGGGATCTACAATGAGCAGTTCTTC. This codes for CASSVASGIYNEQFF.

This clone was picked up one time. The CDR3 loop is CASSLNSPGGYTF. The CDR3 DNA sequence: TGTGCCAGCAGTTTAAACTCCCCGGGGGGCTACACCTTC. The gene calls are TRBV12-3 or TRBV12-4 and TRBJ1-2; D unresolved. This CDR3 has 13 amino acids. V was shortened by 2 bases and J by 8 bases, with 12 bases between the two germline ends.

The gene calls are TRBV29-1 and TRBJ2-2, with D possibly called TRBD1 or TRBD2 (6 bases each). V lost 4 bases and J lost 4, with 13 bases in between. Germline CDR1 reads SQVTM; CDR2 reads ANQGSEA. The CDR3 runs 14 residues. Written as DNA, the CDR3 is TGCAGCGTTGTAAGGGGGGCTAGCACCGGGGAGCTGTTTTTT. It encodes CSVVRGASTGELFF.

V is TRBV5-4 and J is TRBJ1-6, with D perhaps matching TRBD1 (6 bases). V shed 3 bases and J shed 7 bases, with 14 bases lying between them. CDR1 SGHNT and CDR2 YYREEE come from the germline V gene (reference sequence). The CDR3 length is 15 residues. CDR3 amino acids: CASSSKGQGNSPLHF. The CDR3 DNA reads TGTGCCAGCAGCTCAAAGGGACAAGGGAATTCACCCCTCCACTTT.

The rearrangement joins TRBV25-1 to TRBJ1-1; the match to TRBD1 covers 8 bases. Trimming at V came to 8 bases and at J to 5 bases, leaving 13 bases not matched to a gene. The germline V gene has CDR1 MGHDK and CDR2 SYGVNS. This CDR3 is 15 amino acids long. CDR3 sequence: CASAGTGPRGTEAFF. The CDR3 nucleotides read TGTGCCAGCGCCGGGACAGGCCCACGGGGGACTGAAGCTTTCTTT.

The chain joins TRBV25-1 to TRBJ2-7; TRBD2 is a possible D gene (7 bases). V was shortened by 6 bases and J by 2 bases, with 17 bases between the two germline ends. Germline CDR1 and CDR2: MGHDK and SYGVNS. The CDR3 sequence is 15 residues long. The CDR3 loop reads CASRSTGGGPYEQYF. CDR3 bases: TGTGCCAGCAGGAGCACTGGGGGGGGCCCCTACGAGCAGTACTTC.

The gene calls are TRBV28 and TRBJ1-2, with a tentative D call TRBD1 (6 bases). The CDR3 length is 12 residues. The V and J ends lost 9 bases and 2 bases respectively, with 10 bases between them. CDR1 MDHEN and CDR2 SYDVKM come from the germline V gene. For the CDR3, the DNA is TGTGCCAGTTTCACAGGGAACTATGGCTACACCTTC. Amino acid sequence: CASFTGNYGYTF.

J is TRBJ1-3 and V is TRBV7-7; D is possibly TRBD1 (6 bases). The V end was cut by 5 bases, the J end by 2 bases, with 13 bases between. Looked up from germline, CDR1 is SSHAT and CDR2 is FNYEAQ (reference sequence). CDR3 length: 15 residues. CDR3 in amino acids: CASSANTGPGNTIYF. DNA of the CDR3: TGTGCCAGCAGCGCTAACACAGGGCCTGGAAACACCATATATTTT. Full variable domain (outside the CDR3, taken from reference TRBV7-7 and TRBJ1-3): GAGVSQSPRYKVTKRGQDVTLRCDPISSHATLYWYQQALGQGPEFLTYFNYEAQPDKSGLPSDRFSAERPEGSISTLTIQRTEQRDSAMYRCASSANTGPGNTIYFGEGSWLTVV.

This chain uses TRBV27 with TRBJ1-6; D ambiguous. Trimming took off 4 bases at V and 7 bases at J, with 14 bases between the two ends. The CDR3 length is 15 residues. CDR1 is MNHEY, CDR2 SMNVEV, per germline (reference sequence). The chain's CDR3 is CASSSLNPRNSPLHF. Written as DNA, the CDR3 is TGTGCCAGCAGTTCGCTAAATCCCCGAAATTCACCCCTCCACTTT.

About this clone itself: The junction differs from germline at one of its ends, possibly a read error. The J gene is TRBJ2-7, the V gene TRBV25-1, with no clear D. The CDR3 covers 10 residues. Germline V gene data show CDR1 as MGHDK and CDR2 as SYGVNS. DNA of the CDR3: TGTGCCAGCGGATCCTTCGAGCAGTACTTC. Its protein product is CASGSFEQYF.

This clone is a singleton in its sample. The genes are TRBV29-1 and TRBJ2-1; 9 positions match TRBD2. The V segment lost 4 bases and the J segment 1 base; nucleotides outside the gene matches: 5. The CDR3 is made up of 15 amino acids. Germline V gene lookup returns CDR1 SQVTM and CDR2 ANQGSEA. The CDR3: CSVAGGRASYNEQFF. CDR3 coding DNA: TGCAGCGTTGCTGGCGGGAGGGCTTCCTACAATGAGCAGTTCTTC.

This chain links TRBV7-3 with TRBJ1-2; D remains unclear. The CDR3 contains 13 residues. Germline lookup yields CDR1 SGHTA and CDR2 FQGTGA. Trimming pared 5 bases from V and 8 bases from J, leaving 15 bases between. The CDR3 loop is CASSLRSARGYTF. The DNA of the CDR3 is TGTGCCAGCAGCCTCCGGTCGGCCCGGGGCTACACCTTC. Full variable domain (outside the CDR3, taken from reference TRBV7-3 and TRBJ1-2): GAGVSQTPSNKVTEKGKYVELRCDPISGHTALYWYRQSLGQGPEFLIYFQGTGAADDSGLPNDRFFAVRPEGSVSTLKIQRTERGDSAVYLCASSLRSARGYTFGSGTRLTVV.

The chain uses TRBV18 and TRBJ2-6; 8 bases map to TRBD1. The trim removed 3 bases at V and 2 bases at J, leaving 9 bases unmatched. The length of the CDR3 is 18 residues. Germline V CDR1 and CDR2: KGHSH, LQKENI. For the CDR3, the DNA is TGTGCCAGCTCACCTCCGGCAGGGGGCGCCCCTGGGGCCAACGTCCTGACTTTC. Encoded protein: CASSPPAGGAPGANVLTF.

This rearrangement joins TRBV9 to TRBJ1-6; D possibly corresponds to TRBD1 (5 bases). Germline values: CDR1 SGDLS, CDR2 YYNGEE. The CDR3 totals 15 residues. The ends were cut back, 3 bases at V and 7 bases at J, with 14 bases in the middle. The CDR3, as DNA: TGTGCCAGCAGCGCCGGGACTACGGAAAATTCACCCCTCCACTTT. It specifies CASSAGTTENSPLHF.

The chain is built from TRBV6-5 and TRBJ1-3; D unclear. Trimming took off 0 bases at V and 6 bases at J, with 9 bases between the two ends. The CDR3 is 14 residues long. From germline, CDR1 is MNHEY and CDR2 SVGAGI. CDR3 sequence reads: CASSYSAGSNTIYF. CDR3 DNA: TGTGCCAGCAGTTACTCGGCCGGTTCAAACACCATATATTTT.